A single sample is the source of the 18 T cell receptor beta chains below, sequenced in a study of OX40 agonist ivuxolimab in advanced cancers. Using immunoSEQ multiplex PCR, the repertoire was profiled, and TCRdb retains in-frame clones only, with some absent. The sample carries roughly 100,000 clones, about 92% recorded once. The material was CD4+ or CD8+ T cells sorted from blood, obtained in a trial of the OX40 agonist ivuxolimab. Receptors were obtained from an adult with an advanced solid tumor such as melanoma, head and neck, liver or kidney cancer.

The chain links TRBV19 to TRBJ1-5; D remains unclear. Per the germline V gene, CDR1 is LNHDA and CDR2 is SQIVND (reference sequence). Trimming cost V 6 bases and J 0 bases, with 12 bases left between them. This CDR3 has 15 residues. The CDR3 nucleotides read TGTGCCAGTAGCATCAGACCCTATAGCAATCAGCCCCAGCATTTT. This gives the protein CASSIRPYSNQPQHF.

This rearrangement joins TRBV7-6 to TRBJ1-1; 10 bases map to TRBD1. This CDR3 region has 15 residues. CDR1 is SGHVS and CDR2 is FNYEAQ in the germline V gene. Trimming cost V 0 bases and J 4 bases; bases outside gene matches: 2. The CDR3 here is CASSLAGQGSTEAFF. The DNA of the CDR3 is TGTGCCAGCAGCTTAGCGGGACAGGGGTCCACTGAAGCTTTCTTT. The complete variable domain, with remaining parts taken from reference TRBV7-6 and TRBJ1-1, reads GAGVSQSPRYKVTKRGQDVALRCDPISGHVSLYWYRQALGQGPEFLTYFNYEAQQDKSGLPNDRFSAERPEGSISTLTIQRTEQRDSAMYRCASSLAGQGSTEAFFGQGTRLTVV.

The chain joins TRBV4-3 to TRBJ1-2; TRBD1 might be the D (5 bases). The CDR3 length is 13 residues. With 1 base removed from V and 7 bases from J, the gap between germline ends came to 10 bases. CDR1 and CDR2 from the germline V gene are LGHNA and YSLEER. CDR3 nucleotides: TGCGCCAGCAGCCAAGGGGCGGGGGTTGGCTACACCTTC. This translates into CASSQGAGVGYTF.

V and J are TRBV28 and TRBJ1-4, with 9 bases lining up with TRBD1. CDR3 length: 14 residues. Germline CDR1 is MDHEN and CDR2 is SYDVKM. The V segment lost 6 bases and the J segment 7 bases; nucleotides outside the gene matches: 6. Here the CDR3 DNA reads TGTGCCAGCAGCTGGGACAGGGACGGTGAAAAACTGTTTTTT. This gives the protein CASSWDRDGEKLFF.

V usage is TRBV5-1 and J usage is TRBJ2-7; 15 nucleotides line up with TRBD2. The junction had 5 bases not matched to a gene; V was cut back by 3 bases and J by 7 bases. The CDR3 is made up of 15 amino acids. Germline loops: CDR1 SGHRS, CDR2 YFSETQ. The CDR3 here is CASSSGLAGGKEQYF. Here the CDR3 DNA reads TGCGCCAGCAGCTCCGGACTAGCGGGAGGGAAAGAGCAGTACTTC.

CDR3 region: CASSQDSRGWETQYF. CDR3 nucleotide sequence: TGTGCCAGCAGCCAAGATTCGCGGGGTTGGGAGACCCAGTACTTC. The rearrangement uses TRBV14 and TRBJ2-5; weak D call: TRBD2 (6 bases). The CDR3 consists of 15 residues. CDR1 is SGHDN, CDR2 FVKESK, per germline. Trimming stripped 0 bases from V and 5 bases from J, with 13 bases between.

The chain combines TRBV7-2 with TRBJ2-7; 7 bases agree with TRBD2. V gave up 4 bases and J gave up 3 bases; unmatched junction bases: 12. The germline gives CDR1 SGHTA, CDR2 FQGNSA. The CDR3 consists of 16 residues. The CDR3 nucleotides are TGTGCCAGCAGCTACAGCTTATCCGGCGGGGGCTACGAGCAGTACTTC. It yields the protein CASSYSLSGGGYEQYF.

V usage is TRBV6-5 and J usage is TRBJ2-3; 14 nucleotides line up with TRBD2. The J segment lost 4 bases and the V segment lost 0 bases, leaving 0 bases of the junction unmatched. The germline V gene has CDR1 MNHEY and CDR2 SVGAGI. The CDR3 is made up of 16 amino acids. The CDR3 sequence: CASSYSTSGGADTQYF. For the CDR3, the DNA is TGTGCCAGCAGTTACTCGACTAGCGGGGGGGCAGATACGCAGTATTTT.

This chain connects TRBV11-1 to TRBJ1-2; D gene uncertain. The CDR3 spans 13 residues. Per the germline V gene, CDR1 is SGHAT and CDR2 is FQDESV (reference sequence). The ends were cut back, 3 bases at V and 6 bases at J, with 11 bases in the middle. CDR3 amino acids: CASSFGGEDGYTF. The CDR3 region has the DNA TGTGCCAGCAGCTTCGGAGGCGAAGATGGCTACACCTTC. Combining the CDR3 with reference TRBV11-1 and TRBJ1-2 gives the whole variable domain EAEVAQSPRYKITEKSQAVAFWCDPISGHATLYWYRQILGQGPELLVQFQDESVVDDSQLPKDRFSAERLKGVDSTLKIQPAELGDSAMYLCASSFGGEDGYTFGSGTRLTVV.

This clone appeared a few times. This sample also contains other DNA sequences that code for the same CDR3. The CDR3 nucleotides are TGTGCCAGCAGCTTAGTTACCGGGGAGCTGTTTTTT. This encodes CASSLVTGELFF. The J gene is TRBJ2-2, the V gene TRBV11-2; D ambiguous. The CDR3 runs 12 residues. Trimming left V 1 base short and J 5 bases short, with 2 bases between. Per the germline V gene, CDR1 is SGHAT and CDR2 is FQNNGV.

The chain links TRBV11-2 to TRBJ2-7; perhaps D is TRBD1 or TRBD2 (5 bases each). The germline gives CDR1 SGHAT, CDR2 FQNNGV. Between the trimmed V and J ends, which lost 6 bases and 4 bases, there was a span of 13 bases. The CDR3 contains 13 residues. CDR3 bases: TGTGCCAGCAGTCTGAGGGACCAATACGAGCAGTACTTC. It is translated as CASSLRDQYEQYF.

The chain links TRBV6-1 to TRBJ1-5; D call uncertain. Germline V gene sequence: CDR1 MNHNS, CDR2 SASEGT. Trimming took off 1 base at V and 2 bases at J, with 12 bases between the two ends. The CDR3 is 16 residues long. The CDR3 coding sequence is TGTGCCAGCAGTGAAGTCCGGGGATGGCGCAATCAGCCCCAGCATTTT. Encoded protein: CASSEVRGWRNQPQHF.

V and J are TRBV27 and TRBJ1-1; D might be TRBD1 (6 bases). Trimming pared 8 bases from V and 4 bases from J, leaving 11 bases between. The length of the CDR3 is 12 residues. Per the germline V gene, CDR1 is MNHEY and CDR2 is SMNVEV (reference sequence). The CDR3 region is CASQGGGTEAFF. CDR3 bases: TGTGCCAGCCAAGGAGGGGGCACTGAAGCTTTCTTT.

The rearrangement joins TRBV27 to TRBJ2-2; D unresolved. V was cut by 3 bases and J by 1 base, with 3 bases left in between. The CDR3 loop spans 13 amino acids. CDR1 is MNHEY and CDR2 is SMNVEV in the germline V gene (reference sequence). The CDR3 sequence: CASSFGNTGELFF. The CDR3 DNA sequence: TGTGCCAGCAGTTTCGGGAACACCGGGGAGCTGTTTTTT.

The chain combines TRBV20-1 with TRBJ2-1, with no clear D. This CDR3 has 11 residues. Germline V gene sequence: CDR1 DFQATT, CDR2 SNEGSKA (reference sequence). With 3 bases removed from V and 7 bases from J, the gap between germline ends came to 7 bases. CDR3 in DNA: TGCAGTGCTAGCTGGTCGAATGAGCAGTTCTTC. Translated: CSASWSNEQFF.

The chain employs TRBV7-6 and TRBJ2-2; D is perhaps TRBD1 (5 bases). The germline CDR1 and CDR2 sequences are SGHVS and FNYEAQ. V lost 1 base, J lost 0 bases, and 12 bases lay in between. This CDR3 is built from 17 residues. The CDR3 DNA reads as TGTGCCAGCAGCTTAGACCCGAGGACACCGAACACCGGGGAGCTGTTTTTT. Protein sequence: CASSLDPRTPNTGELFF.

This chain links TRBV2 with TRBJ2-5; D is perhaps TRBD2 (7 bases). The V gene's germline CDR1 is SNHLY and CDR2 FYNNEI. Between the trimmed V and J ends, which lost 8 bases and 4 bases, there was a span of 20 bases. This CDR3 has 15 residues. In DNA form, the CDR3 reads TGTGCCAGCGAACGGGGGGCCTACTTGACAGAGACCCAGTACTTC. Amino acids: CASERGAYLTETQYF.

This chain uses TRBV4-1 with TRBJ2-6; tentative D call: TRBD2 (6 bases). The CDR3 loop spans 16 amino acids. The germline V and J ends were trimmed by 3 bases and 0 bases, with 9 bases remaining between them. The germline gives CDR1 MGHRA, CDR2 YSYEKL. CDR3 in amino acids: CASSQAGPSGANVLTF. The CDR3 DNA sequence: TGCGCCAGCAGCCAGGCGGGACCCTCTGGGGCCAACGTCCTGACTTTC.